This T cell receptor beta chain comes out of a study of T-cell reconstitution after alpha-beta-depleted transplantation in children. General study findings and limits: Diversity and T-cell counts at one year after transplant derived mostly from new T cells. Several hundred graft clones that had expanded were reportedly the source of alpha-beta T cells about two months after transplant.

V was shortened by 4 bases and J by 0 bases, with 10 bases between the two germline ends. Looked up from germline, CDR1 is MGHDK and CDR2 is SYGVNS. This CDR3 spans 15 amino acids. Unique molecular identifiers were used to barcode this TCRbeta library. MiXCR, run by TCRdb on the PCR reads, gives a single entry per CDR3 protein. The sample includes some 200,000 distinct CDR3 sequences, approximately 8.4% of them seen just once. This clonotype was seen only a few times. Its cognate antigen is unknown. This sequence originates from a male patient between 2 and 10 years old who had a stem cell transplant for acute myeloid leukemia, so the T cells may come from the graft donor. The chain carries TRBV25-1 and TRBJ1-3; D gene uncertain. Source: PBMCs, mostly from graft donor cells, taken 360 days after TCRalphabeta/CD19-depleted stem cell transplant. The CDR3 coding sequence is TGTGCCAGCAGTGTCAACAGCGCCTCTGGAAACACCATATATTTT. It specifies CASSVNSASGNTIYF.